The 14 T cell receptor beta chains reported below all come from one sample, sequenced in a study of shared clonotypes between healthy human individuals. Repertoires were generated with immunoSEQ multiplex PCR, while TCRdb's copy carries only in-frame clones and drops some. Among hundreds of thousands of clones listed, around 67% were seen once. Material: memory CD4+ T cells sorted from blood. Sample subset: CD45RA-negative fraction. The receptors come from a woman aged 25 to 39 in good health.

This clone was seen at least ten times. The chain couples TRBV6-5 to TRBJ2-7; the D is unclear. CDR1 MNHEY and CDR2 SVGAGI come from the germline V gene. With 2 bases removed from V and 2 bases from J, the gap between germline ends came to 16 bases. The CDR3 is 16 residues long. CDR3 loop: CASSYRLGRPTYEQYF. The CDR3 nucleotides read TGTGCCAGCAGTTACCGCCTCGGGCGTCCGACCTACGAGCAGTACTTC.

The rearrangement uses TRBV10-3 and TRBJ1-6, with 9 bases lining up with TRBD1. CDR3 length: 14 residues. With V trimmed by 4 bases and J by 8 bases, 3 bases remained unmatched. Germline assignment: CDR1 ENHRY and CDR2 SYGVKD. CDR3 protein: CAISAGQGYSPLHF. As DNA, the CDR3 is TGTGCCATCAGTGCGGGACAGGGATATTCACCCCTCCACTTT.

Here the CDR3 reads CASSESGGRDPDTQYF. Written as DNA, the CDR3 is TGTGCCAGCAGTGAATCCGGGGGAAGAGACCCAGATACGCAGTATTTT. V and J are TRBV25-1 and TRBJ2-3; D may be TRBD2 (6 bases). CDR1 is MGHDK, CDR2 SYGVNS, per germline. Between the trimmed V and J ends, which lost 1 base and 4 bases, there was a span of 15 bases. This CDR3 is 16 amino acids long.

Here the CDR3 reads CAISESGLHTEAFF. In DNA form, the CDR3 reads TGTGCCATCAGTGAGTCGGGACTTCACACTGAAGCTTTCTTT. The chain couples TRBV10-3 to TRBJ1-1; a weak D match, TRBD1 (5 bases). The CDR3 consists of 14 residues. Deletions cut 0 bases from V and 3 bases from J, with 8 bases between. In germline, CDR1 is ENHRY, CDR2 SYGVKD.

This sequence joins TRBV28 and TRBJ2-6; D may be TRBD1 or TRBD2 (6 bases each). The CDR3 length is 19 residues. Germline loops: CDR1 MDHEN, CDR2 SYDVKM. Trimming left V 10 bases short and J 1 base short, with 26 bases between. Here the CDR3 DNA reads TGTGCCACCCACCGCCTAGGGGGGAGTTCAGGGTCTGGGGCCAACGTCCTGACTTTC. This sequence encodes CATHRLGGSSGSGANVLTF.

About this clone itself: A single base separates this from a much larger clone, so it may be a read error. The CDR3 is CASRRQGDQPQHF. The CDR3 nucleotides are TGTGCCAGCAGGAGACAGGGGGATCAGCCCCAGCATTTT. V gene TRBV2 combines with J gene TRBJ1-5; 9 bases are a match to TRBD1. The trim removed 6 bases at V and 5 bases at J, leaving 2 bases unmatched. Germline V gives CDR1 SNHLY, CDR2 FYNNEI. This CDR3 region has 13 residues.

The rearrangement uses TRBV5-6 and TRBJ1-1; perhaps TRBD1 as D (5 bases). The V end was cut by 4 bases, the J end by 1 base, with 11 bases between. CDR3 length: 14 residues. Germline values: CDR1 SGHDT, CDR2 YYEEEE. The CDR3 here is CASSRRGRNTEAFF. CDR3 DNA sequence: TGTGCCAGCAGCAGGAGGGGAAGGAACACTGAAGCTTTCTTT.

The CDR3 loop reads CASNLVGYTGELFF. The CDR3 coding sequence is TGTGCCAGTAATCTGGTCGGCTACACCGGGGAGCTGTTTTTT. The chain uses TRBV19 and TRBJ2-2; no reliable D call. V was trimmed by 7 bases and J by 3 bases, leaving 12 bases between them. CDR1 is LNHDA and CDR2 is SQIVND in the germline V gene (reference sequence). This CDR3 spans 14 amino acids.

The CDR3 DNA sequence: TGTGCCAGCAGTTTTGACGGGAGTGTGAATACGCAGTATTTT. Translated: CASSFDGSVNTQYF. V usage is TRBV28 and J usage is TRBJ2-3, with D maybe TRBD2 (6 bases). Germline V gene lookup returns CDR1 MDHEN and CDR2 SYDVKM. The CDR3 loop spans 14 amino acids. Trimming removed 3 bases at V and 7 bases at J, with 14 bases between.

Only a few counts were recorded for this clone. The chain combines TRBV7-9 with TRBJ2-1, with D uncertain. V was shortened by 5 bases and J by 4 bases, with 18 bases between the two germline ends. Germline CDR1 SEHNR, CDR2 FQNEAQ (reference sequence). The CDR3 sequence is 16 residues long. CDR3 in amino acids: CASSPTWGKLYNEQFF. The CDR3 DNA reads TGTGCCAGCAGCCCTACGTGGGGAAAATTATACAATGAGCAGTTCTTC. Together with reference TRBV7-9 and TRBJ2-1, the CDR3 gives the full variable domain: DTGVSQNPRHKITKRGQNVTFRCDPISEHNRLYWYRQTLGQGPEFLTYFQNEAQLEKSRLLSDRFSAERPKGSFSTLEIQRTEQGDSAMYLCASSPTWGKLYNEQFFGPGTRLTVL.

The chain couples TRBV29-1 to TRBJ2-3; TRBD2 matches at 7 bases. Germline CDR1 SQVTM, CDR2 ANQGSEA. This CDR3 comprises 16 residues. The V segment lost 3 bases and the J segment 4 bases; nucleotides outside the gene matches: 13. The CDR3 region has the DNA TGCAGCGTTGAGGTGGCCGAGACTAGCTTCTCAGATACGCAGTATTTT. This codes for CSVEVAETSFSDTQYF.

This clone appeared a single time. The chain uses TRBV19 and TRBJ1-5, with 12 bases that match TRBD1. The CDR3 spans 15 residues. Germline-derived CDR1 and CDR2 are LNHDA and SQIVND (reference sequence). Trimming removed 7 bases from V and 6 bases from J; junction bases left unmatched: 7. CDR3 sequence: CASTWGTGGGQPQHF. CDR3 DNA sequence: TGTGCCAGTACTTGGGGGACAGGGGGCGGTCAGCCCCAGCATTTT.

This chain uses TRBV28 with TRBJ2-1; D is possibly TRBD1 (6 bases). Germline lookup yields CDR1 MDHEN and CDR2 SYDVKM. Trimming took off 8 bases at V and 5 bases at J, with 16 bases between the two ends. The CDR3 is 14 amino acids. DNA of the CDR3: TGTGCCAGCGGGCAGGGCAGGGGTGACAATGAGCAGTTCTTC. It encodes CASGQGRGDNEQFF.

This clone has a single count. The rearrangement links TRBV5-1 to TRBJ2-7, with D perhaps matching TRBD2 (6 bases). CDR3 length: 15 residues. CDR1 is SGHRS and CDR2 is YFSETQ in the germline V gene. V was clipped by 3 bases and J by 0 bases, with 13 bases between them. The CDR3 protein is CASSSWGESSYEQYF. The DNA for the CDR3 is TGCGCCAGCAGCTCCTGGGGGGAAAGCTCCTACGAGCAGTACTTC.